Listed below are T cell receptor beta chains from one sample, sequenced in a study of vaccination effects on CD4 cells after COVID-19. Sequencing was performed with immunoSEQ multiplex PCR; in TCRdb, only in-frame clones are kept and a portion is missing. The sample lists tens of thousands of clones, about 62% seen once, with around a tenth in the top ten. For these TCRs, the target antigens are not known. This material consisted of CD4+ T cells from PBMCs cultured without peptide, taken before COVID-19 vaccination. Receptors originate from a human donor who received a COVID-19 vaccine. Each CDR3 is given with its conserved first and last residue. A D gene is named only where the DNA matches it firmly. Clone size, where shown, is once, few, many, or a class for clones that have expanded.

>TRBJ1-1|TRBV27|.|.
CASSPRTGNTEAFF
TGTGCCAGCAGTCCCCGGACGGGAAACACTGAAGCTTTCTTT
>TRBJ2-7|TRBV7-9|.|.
CASSSAYEQYF
TGTGCCAGCAGCTCAGCCTACGAGCAGTACTTC
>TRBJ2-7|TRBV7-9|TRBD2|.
CASSRGTSGGETSYEQYF
TGTGCCAGCAGCCGGGGGACTAGCGGGGGCGAAACCTCCTACGAGCAGTACTTC
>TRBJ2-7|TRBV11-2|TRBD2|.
CASSLDTSGTYEQYF
TGTGCCAGCAGCTTAGATACTAGCGGCACCTACGAGCAGTACTTC
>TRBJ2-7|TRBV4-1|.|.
CASSQPGKDYEQYF
TGCGCCAGCAGCCAACCCGGGAAAGACTACGAGCAGTACTTC
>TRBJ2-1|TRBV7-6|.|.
CASSSHRVSYNEQFF
TGTGCCAGCAGCTCCCACAGGGTCTCCTACAATGAGCAGTTCTTC
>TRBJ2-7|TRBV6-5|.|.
CASSYSPHYEQYF
TGTGCCAGCAGTTACTCGCCCCATTACGAGCAGTACTTC
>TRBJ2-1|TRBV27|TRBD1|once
CASSWGQGANEQFF
TGTGCCAGCAGTTGGGGACAGGGGGCGAATGAGCAGTTCTTC
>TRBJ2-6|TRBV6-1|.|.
CASSERSAGANVLTF
TGTGCCAGCAGTGAACGATCAGCTGGGGCCAACGTCCTGACTTTC
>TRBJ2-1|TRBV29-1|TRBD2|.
CSVVVVRREGLSEQFF
TGCAGCGTTGTGGTTGTGAGGCGGGAGGGCCTCTCTGAGCAGTTCTTC
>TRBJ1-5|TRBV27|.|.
CASSSYYSNQPQHF
TGTGCCAGCAGTTCCTATTATAGCAATCAGCCCCAGCATTTT
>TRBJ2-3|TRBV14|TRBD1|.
CASSQVFSTGLTDTQYF
TGTGCCAGCAGCCAAGTCTTTTCGACAGGGCTGACAGATACGCAGTATTTT
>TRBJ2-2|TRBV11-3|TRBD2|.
CASARGGGLSTSNTGELFF
TGTGCCAGCGCCCGCGGCGGGGGGCTCTCCACCTCGAACACCGGGGAGCTGTTTTTT
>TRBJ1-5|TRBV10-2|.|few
CASSEGPRLNAAQHF
TGCGCCAGCAGTGAAGGACCGAGGCTGAACGCAGCCCAGCATTTT
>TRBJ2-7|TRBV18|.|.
CASSEGQYYEQYF
TGTGCCAGCTCAGAAGGACAGTACTACGAGCAGTACTTC
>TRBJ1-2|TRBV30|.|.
CAWSWKGLANYGYTF
TGTGCCTGGAGTTGGAAGGGCTTAGCTAACTATGGCTACACCTTC
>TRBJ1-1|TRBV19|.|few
CASNNQGTYEAFF
TGTGCCAGTAATAATCAGGGAACCTACGAAGCTTTCTTT
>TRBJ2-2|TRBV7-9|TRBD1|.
CASSLASGGTGELFF
TGTGCCAGCAGCTTAGCGTCAGGGGGCACCGGGGAGCTGTTTTTT
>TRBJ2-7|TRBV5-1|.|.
CASSLAEGYEQYF
TGCGCCAGCAGCTTGGCGGAGGGCTACGAGCAGTACTTC
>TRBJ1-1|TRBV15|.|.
CATSRDLFEGQGTEAFF
TGTGCCACCAGCAGAGATTTATTTGAGGGGCAGGGCACTGAAGCTTTCTTT
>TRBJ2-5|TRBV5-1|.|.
CASGQQETQYF
TGCGCCAGCGGTCAACAAGAGACCCAGTACTTC
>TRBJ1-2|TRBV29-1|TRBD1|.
CSTRQGGDYGYTF
TGCAGCACCCGACAGGGGGGGGACTATGGCTACACCTTC
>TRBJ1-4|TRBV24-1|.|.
CATKPQYLDEPRGPATNEKLFF
TGTGCCACGAAGCCACAATATCTAGATGAACCCAGGGGCCCCGCAACTAATGAAAAACTGTTTTTT
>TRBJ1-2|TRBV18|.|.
CASSPQGDNYGYTF
TGTGCCAGCTCACCACAGGGCGATAACTATGGCTACACCTTC
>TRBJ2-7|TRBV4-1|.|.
CASSQVVDSSYEQYF
TGCGCCAGCAGCCAAGTTGTTGATAGCTCCTACGAGCAGTACTTC
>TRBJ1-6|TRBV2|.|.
CANRRDLNSPLHF
TGTGCCAACCGCAGGGACCTGAATTCACCCCTCCACTTT
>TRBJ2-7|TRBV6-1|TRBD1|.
CASSESAGTGGEQYF
TGTGCCAGCAGTGAATCAGCCGGAACAGGGGGCGAGCAGTACTTC
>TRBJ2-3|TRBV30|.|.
CAWSAPRSWGSTDTQYF
TGTGCCTGGAGTGCTCCACGGTCTTGGGGTTCTACAGATACGCAGTATTTT
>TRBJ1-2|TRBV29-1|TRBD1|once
CSARDSYGYTF
TGCAGCGCACGGGACAGTTATGGCTACACCTTC
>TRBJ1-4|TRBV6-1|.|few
CASRPPTAANEKLFF
TGTGCCAGCAGGCCTCCGACAGCCGCTAATGAAAAACTGTTTTTT
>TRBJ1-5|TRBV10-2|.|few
CASSLDRPSGPQHF
TGCGCCAGCAGCCTCGACAGGCCCAGTGGGCCCCAGCATTTT
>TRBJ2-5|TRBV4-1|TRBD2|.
CASSQERAGGPSETQYF
TGCGCCAGCAGCCAAGAACGGGCGGGAGGGCCGTCAGAGACCCAGTACTTC
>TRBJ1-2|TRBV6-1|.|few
CASSDRDGYTF
TGTGCCAGCAGTGACAGGGATGGCTACACCTTC
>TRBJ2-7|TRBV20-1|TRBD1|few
CSASRLGQGSAYEQYF
TGCAGTGCTAGTAGATTGGGACAGGGGTCTGCCTACGAGCAGTACTTC
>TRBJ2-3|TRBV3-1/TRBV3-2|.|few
CASSLRTDTQYF
TGTGCCAGCAGCCTGCGCACAGATACGCAGTATTTT
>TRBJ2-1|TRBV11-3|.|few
CASSLEGWGSPYDEQFF
TGTGCCAGCAGCTTAGAAGGGTGGGGGTCACCCTACGATGAGCAGTTCTTC
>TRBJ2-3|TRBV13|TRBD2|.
CASSFPAGGTDTQYF
TGTGCCAGCAGCTTCCCTGCGGGGGGCACAGATACGCAGTATTTT
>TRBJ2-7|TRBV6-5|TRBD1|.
CASRVRTGISYEQYF
TGTGCCAGCAGAGTCCGGACAGGAATATCCTACGAGCAGTACTTC
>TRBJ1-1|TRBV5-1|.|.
CASSLEGRNTEAFF
TGCGCCAGCAGCTTGGAGGGCAGGAACACTGAAGCTTTCTTT
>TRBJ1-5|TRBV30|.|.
CAWSAREAQHF
TGTGCCTGGAGCGCCCGGGAGGCCCAGCATTTT
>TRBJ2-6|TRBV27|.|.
CASSFDSGANVLTF
TGTGCCAGCAGTTTCGACTCTGGGGCCAACGTCCTGACTTTC
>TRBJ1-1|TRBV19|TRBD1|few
CASSRDRGPEAFF
TGTGCCAGTAGTAGGGACAGGGGCCCTGAAGCTTTCTTT
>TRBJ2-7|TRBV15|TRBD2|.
CATSRDPGLAGVSYEQYF
TGTGCCACCAGCAGAGATCCAGGACTAGCGGGAGTTTCCTACGAGCAGTACTTC